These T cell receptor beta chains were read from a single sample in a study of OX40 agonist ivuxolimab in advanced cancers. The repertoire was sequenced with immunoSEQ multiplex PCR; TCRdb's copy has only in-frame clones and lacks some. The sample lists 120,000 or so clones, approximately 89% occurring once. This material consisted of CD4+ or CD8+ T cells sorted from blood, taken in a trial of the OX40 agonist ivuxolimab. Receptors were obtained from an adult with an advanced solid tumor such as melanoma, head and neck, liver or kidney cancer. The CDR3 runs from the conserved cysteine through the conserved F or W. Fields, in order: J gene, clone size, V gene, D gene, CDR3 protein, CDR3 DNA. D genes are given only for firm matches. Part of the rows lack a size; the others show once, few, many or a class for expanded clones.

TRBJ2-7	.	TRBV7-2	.	CASSLSLPGPLSVSEQYF	TGTGCCAGCAGCCTATCCTTACCGGGCCCCCTAAGCGTAAGCGAGCAGTACTTC
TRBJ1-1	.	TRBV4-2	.	CASSQGGGAAFF	TGTGCCAGCAGCCAAGGGGGGGGAGCGGCTTTCTTT
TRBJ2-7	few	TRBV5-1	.	CASSGRGSYEQYF	TGCGCCAGCAGCGGCCGGGGCTCCTACGAGCAGTACTTC
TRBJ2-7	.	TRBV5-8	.	CASSLASRVNEQYF	TGTGCCAGCAGCTTGGCCTCGAGGGTCAACGAGCAGTACTTC
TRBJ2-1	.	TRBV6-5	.	CASRQGVYNEQFF	TGTGCCAGCAGGCAGGGAGTCTACAATGAGCAGTTCTTC
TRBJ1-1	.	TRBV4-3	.	CASSPGPGRMNTEAFF	TGCGCCAGCAGCCCAGGCCCGGGGCGGATGAACACTGAAGCTTTCTTT
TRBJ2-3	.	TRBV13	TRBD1	CASSLQGADTQYF	TGTGCCAGCAGTCTTCAGGGGGCAGATACGCAGTATTTT
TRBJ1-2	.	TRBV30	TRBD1	CAWTTGAGYTF	TGTGCCTGGACAACAGGGGCCGGCTACACCTTC
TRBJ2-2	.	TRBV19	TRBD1	CASSPQTGVTNTGELFF	TGTGCCAGTAGTCCTCAGACAGGGGTAACGAACACCGGGGAGCTGTTTTTT
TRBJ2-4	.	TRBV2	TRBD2	CASRGTSGNLAKNIQYF	TGTGCCAGCAGGGGGACTAGCGGGAACTTAGCCAAAAACATTCAGTACTTC
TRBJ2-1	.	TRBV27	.	CASSLTGYNEQFF	TGTGCCAGCAGCTTAACGGGTTACAATGAGCAGTTCTTC
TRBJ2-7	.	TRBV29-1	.	CSVEDPPKKYF	TGCAGCGTTGAAGATCCCCCCAAGAAGTACTTC
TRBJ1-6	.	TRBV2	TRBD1	CASTRDSYSPLHF	TGTGCCAGCACCCGGGACAGTTATTCACCCCTCCACTTT
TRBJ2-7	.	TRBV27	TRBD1	CASSLWGQGTYEQYF	TGTGCCAGCAGTTTATGGGGACAGGGTACTTACGAGCAGTACTTC
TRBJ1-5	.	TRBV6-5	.	CASRTGWLGPQHF	TGTGCCAGCAGGACAGGTTGGTTAGGGCCCCAGCATTTT
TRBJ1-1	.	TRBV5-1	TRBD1	CASSFAGGLNTEAFF	TGCGCCAGCAGCTTTGCAGGGGGATTAAACACTGAAGCTTTCTTT
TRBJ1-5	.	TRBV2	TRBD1	CASSSGTAEGSPQHF	TGTGCCAGCAGTTCCGGGACAGCCGAAGGGTCGCCCCAGCATTTT
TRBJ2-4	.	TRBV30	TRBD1	CAWSDRDRGRENIQYF	TGTGCCTGGAGCGATAGGGACAGGGGGCGGGAAAACATTCAGTACTTC
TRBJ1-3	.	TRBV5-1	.	CASSLVGGSGNTIYF	TGCGCCAGCAGCTTGGTGGGTGGATCTGGAAACACCATATATTTT
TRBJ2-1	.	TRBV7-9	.	CASSSSRSLMGEQFF	TGTGCCAGCAGCTCGAGTAGATCTTTGATGGGTGAGCAGTTCTTC
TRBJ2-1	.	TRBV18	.	CASSVDSSDNEQFF	TGTGCCAGCTCTGTGGACTCCTCAGACAATGAGCAGTTCTTC
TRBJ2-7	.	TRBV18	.	CASSLATDVSYEQYF	TGTGCCAGCTCACTTGCGACAGACGTCTCCTACGAGCAGTACTTC
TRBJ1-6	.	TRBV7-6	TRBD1	CASSSLTPGQGNSPLHF	TGTGCCAGCAGCTCTCTAACCCCCGGACAGGGCAATTCACCCCTCCACTTT
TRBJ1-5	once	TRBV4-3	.	CASSQDGPGRGQPQHF	TGCGCCAGCAGCCAAGACGGTCCGGGTAGGGGTCAGCCCCAGCATTTT
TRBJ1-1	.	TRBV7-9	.	CASSTRGPNTEAFF	TGTGCCAGCAGCACCAGGGGCCCGAACACTGAAGCTTTCTTT
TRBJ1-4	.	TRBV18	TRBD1	CASSLYRGDDEKLFF	TGTGCCAGCTCACTTTACAGGGGCGATGATGAAAAACTGTTTTTT
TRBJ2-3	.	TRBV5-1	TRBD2	CASSSGTSRSTDTQYF	TGCGCCAGCAGCTCAGGGACTAGCAGAAGCACAGATACGCAGTATTTT
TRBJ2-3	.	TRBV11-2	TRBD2	CASSFTSGTNTDTQYF	TGTGCCAGCAGCTTTACTAGCGGTACAAACACAGATACGCAGTATTTT
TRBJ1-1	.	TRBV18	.	CASTIYQGPGGEAFF	TGTGCCAGCACCATATATCAGGGCCCCGGAGGGGAAGCTTTCTTT
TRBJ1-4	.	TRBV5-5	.	CASTLGGRGATNEKLFF	TGTGCCAGCACCCTTGGAGGGCGAGGTGCAACTAATGAAAAACTGTTTTTT
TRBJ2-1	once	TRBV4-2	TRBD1	CASSQTGQGANEQFF	TGTGCCAGCAGCCAGACTGGACAGGGGGCTAATGAGCAGTTCTTC
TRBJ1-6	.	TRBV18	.	CASSPSDGDSPLHF	TGTGCCAGCTCACCATCAGACGGTGATTCACCCCTCCACTTT
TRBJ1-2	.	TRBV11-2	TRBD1	CASSSNQGAYGYTF	TGTGCCAGCAGCTCAAATCAGGGGGCCTATGGCTACACCTTC
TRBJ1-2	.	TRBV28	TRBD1	CASSLTGNYGYTF	TGTGCCAGCAGTTTGACAGGGAACTATGGCTACACCTTC
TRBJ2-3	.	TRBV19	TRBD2	CASSRASGGTTDTQYF	TGTGCCAGTAGTAGGGCTAGCGGGGGGACCACAGATACGCAGTATTTT
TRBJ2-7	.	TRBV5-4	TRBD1	CASHGTGSSYEQYF	TGTGCCAGCCACGGGACAGGGAGCTCCTACGAGCAGTACTTC
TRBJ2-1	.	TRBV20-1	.	CSALYNEQFF	TGCAGTGCCCTATACAATGAGCAGTTCTTC
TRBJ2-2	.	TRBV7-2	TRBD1	CASSLSLDRGFAGELFF	TGTGCCAGCAGCTTATCGTTGGACAGGGGTTTTGCCGGGGAGCTGTTTTTT
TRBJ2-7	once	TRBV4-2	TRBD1	CASSQDPSTGGRGEQYF	TGTGCCAGCAGCCAAGATCCCTCGACAGGGGGCCGGGGAGAGCAGTACTTC
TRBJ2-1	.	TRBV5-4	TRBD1	CASSSRAGGRYEQFF	TGTGCCAGCAGCTCGAGGGCAGGGGGAAGATATGAGCAGTTCTTC